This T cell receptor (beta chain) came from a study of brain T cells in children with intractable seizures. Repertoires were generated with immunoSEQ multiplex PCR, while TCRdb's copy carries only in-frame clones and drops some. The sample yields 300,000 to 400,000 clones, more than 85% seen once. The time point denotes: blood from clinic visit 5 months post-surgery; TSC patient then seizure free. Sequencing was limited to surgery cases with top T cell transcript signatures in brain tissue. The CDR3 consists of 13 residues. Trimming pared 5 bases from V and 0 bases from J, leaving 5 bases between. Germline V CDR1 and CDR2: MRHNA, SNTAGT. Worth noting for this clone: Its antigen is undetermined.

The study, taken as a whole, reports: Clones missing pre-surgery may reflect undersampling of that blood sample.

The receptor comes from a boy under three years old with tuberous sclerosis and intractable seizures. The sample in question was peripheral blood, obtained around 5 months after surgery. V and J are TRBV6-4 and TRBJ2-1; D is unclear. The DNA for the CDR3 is TGTGCCAGCAGTACCAGCTCCTACAATGAGCAGTTCTTC. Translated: CASSTSSYNEQFF.